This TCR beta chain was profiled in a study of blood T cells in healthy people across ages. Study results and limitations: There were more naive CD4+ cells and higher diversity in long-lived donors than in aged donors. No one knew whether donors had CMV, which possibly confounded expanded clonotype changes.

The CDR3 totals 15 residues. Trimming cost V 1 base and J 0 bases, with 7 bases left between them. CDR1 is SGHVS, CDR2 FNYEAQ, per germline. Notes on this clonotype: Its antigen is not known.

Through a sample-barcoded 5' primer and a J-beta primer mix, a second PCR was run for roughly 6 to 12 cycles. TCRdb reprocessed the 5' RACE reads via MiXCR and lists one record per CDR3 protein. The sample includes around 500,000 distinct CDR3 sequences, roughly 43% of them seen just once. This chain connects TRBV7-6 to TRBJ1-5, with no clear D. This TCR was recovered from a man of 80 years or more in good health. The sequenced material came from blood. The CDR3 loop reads CASSLDAASNQPQHF. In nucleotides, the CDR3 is TGTGCCAGCAGCTTAGATGCGGCTAGCAATCAGCCCCAGCATTTT.